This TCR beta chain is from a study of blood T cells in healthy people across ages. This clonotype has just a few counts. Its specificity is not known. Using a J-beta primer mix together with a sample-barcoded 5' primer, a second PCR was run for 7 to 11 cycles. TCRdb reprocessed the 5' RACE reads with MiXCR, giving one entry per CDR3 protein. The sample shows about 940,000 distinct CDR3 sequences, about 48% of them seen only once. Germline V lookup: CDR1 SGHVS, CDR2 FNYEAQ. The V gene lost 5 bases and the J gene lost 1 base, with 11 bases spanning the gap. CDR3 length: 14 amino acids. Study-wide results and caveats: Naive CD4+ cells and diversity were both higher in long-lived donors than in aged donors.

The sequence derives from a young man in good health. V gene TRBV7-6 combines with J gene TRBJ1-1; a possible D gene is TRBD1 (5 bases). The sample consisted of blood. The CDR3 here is CASSPQTGNTEAFF. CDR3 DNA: TGTGCCAGCAGCCCTCAAACAGGGAACACTGAAGCTTTCTTT.